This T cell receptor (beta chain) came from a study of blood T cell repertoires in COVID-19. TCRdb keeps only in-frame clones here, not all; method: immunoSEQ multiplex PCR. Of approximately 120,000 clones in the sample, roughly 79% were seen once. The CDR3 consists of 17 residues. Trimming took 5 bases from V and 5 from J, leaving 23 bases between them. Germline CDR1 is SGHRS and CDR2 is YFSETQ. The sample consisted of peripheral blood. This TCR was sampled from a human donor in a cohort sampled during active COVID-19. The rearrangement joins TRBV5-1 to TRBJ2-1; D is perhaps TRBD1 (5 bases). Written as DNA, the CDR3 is TGCGCCAGCAGACCTATCGCAGGGTACGAAGCTAACAATGAGCAGTTCTTC. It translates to CASRPIAGYEANNEQFF. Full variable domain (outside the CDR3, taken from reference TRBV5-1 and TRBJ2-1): KAGVTQTPRYLIKTRGQQVTLSCSPISGHRSVSWYQQTPGQGLQFLFEYFSETQRNKGNFPGRFSGRQFSNSRSEMNVSTLELGDSALYLCASRPIAGYEANNEQFFGPGTRLTVL.